The entry below gives a single T cell receptor beta chain sequence along with its context. Its antigen has not been determined. Base qualities are not recorded, but no much larger clone differs from it by a single base. Sample treatment or condition, as interpreted from the label and publication: approximately nine-day PBMC culture with coronavirus spike peptide pools or control peptides (ViraFEST assay). CD4+ T cells from unexposed donors were collected before the COVID-19 pandemic (2011-2018). The ViraFEST assay was used in the study, in which antigen-specific T cells were expanded with peptide pools and expanded clonotypes were subsequently identified by TCR sequencing. More than 1.5 million PBMCs per well were cultured in IMDM with approximately 5% human AB serum and 8 to 10 IU/ml IL-2, plus 10 ug/ml peptide pools. On days 3 and 7, half of the culture medium was replaced with fresh IL-2-containing medium. After around 11 days of culture, CD4+ T cells were isolated by negative selection with the EasySep CD4+ T cell isolation kit. As far as cell numbers permitted, CD4+ T cells from unexposed donors were tested for reactivity against SARS-CoV-2 S and N as well as four spike pools from common cold coronaviruses. PBMCs were separated from whole blood using Ficoll-Paque Plus gradient centrifugation and then either used fresh or cryopreserved at -140C. Each culture condition was generally run in triplicate wells. Leukapheresis product for the unexposed donors was purchased commercially.

These data are taken from a study of vaccination and CD4 T cells after COVID-19 (dated by TCRdb to 2022 to 2024). Concerning the study at large: In the convalescent cohort there were six males and four females, among whom were two Hispanic individuals, seven Caucasians, two Asians and one multiracial person. Participants received two doses of either the Pfizer-BioNTech BNT162b2 vaccine (n=8) or the Moderna mRNA-1273 vaccine (n=2). Post-COVID blood samples from convalescent patients were collected a median of about 110 days after diagnosis, with a range of roughly 30 to 161 days. Post-vaccine blood samples were collected a median of approximately eleven weeks after the second vaccine dose, ranging from roughly 12 to 250 days. Overlapping spike peptide pools from SARS-CoV-2 and from the common cold coronaviruses HCoV-NL63, HCoV-OC43 and HCoV-229E were used as culture stimuli. In control cultures, a CEFX viral epitope pool was used as positive control, an HIV-1 Nef peptide pool was used as negative control, or no peptide was added. In fewer than 12 COVID-19 convalescent patients and a few infection-naive healthy vaccine recipients, researchers compared the spike-specific CD4+ TCR repertoire from before mRNA vaccination with the repertoire from after. Memory CD4+ T cell crossreactivity between SARS-CoV-2 and common cold coronavirus spike proteins was assessed at the TCR clonotype level in an earlier paper using these donors.

Library generation was performed with PCR. TCR sequencing of DNA from cultured CD4+ T cells used the Oncomine TCR Beta short-read assay at the Johns Hopkins FTIC core. The QIAamp micro DNA kit was used to extract genomic DNA from the cultured CD4+ T cells. Oncomine TCR Beta libraries made from cultured CD4+ T cells were pooled using unique dual indexes and sequenced on an Illumina iSeq 100. From the authors' description of their analysis: Non-productive sequences were removed, and CDR3s not starting with C, not ending with F or W, or shorter than 7 amino acids were discarded. Antigen-specific clonotypes were identified using the MANAFEST web application through comparison of peptide-stimulated wells with reference and other culture wells. For a clone to be called positive, the clone needed an FDR below 0.05, an odds ratio above 5, and a productive frequency above 0.1% in at least two of three replicate wells. A clonotype counted as cross-reactive if it showed significant expansion both in the SARS-CoV-2 spike wells and in at least one common cold coronavirus spike condition. Similarity between CDR3 sequences was evaluated in R version 3.6.1 using Levenshtein distances (stringdist) and unrooted phylogenetic trees (ape). TCRdb reprocessing: public reads trimmed at Q25 with fastp, clones called with MiXCR, in-frame beta chains kept. Records with the same CDR3 protein are collapsed into one entry carrying the most frequent genes and DNA. TCRdb's processing, not the study's, gives the V and J calls here. Recorded for this sample are about 5,900 distinct CDR3 sequences; approximately 30% of them occurred a single time. In total, the top ten clones hold roughly 27% of the sample.

Looking up the germline V gene yields CDR1 MNHNS and CDR2 SASEGT. Compared with germline, V lacks 7 bases and J lacks 8 bases; bases without a gene match: 16. Reading from cysteine to phenylalanine, the CDR3 counts 16 amino acids. The only DNA kept is the CDR3, 48 bases in frame from the first base. Paper-wide results and their limitations: In convalescent patients, a median approximately 83% of post-vaccine SARS-CoV-2-reactive clones were detected only after vaccination, and vaccine-specific priming was suggested by this finding. Only a relatively small number of convalescent patients were included in the study, and early timepoints following natural infection were not analyzed. The median number of SARS-CoV-2-reactive clonotypes rose from 21 after infection to 30 to 45 after vaccination, but the change was not significant. Of the vaccine-specific clones found in convalescent patients, nearly all (304 of 307) were mono-reactive for SARS-CoV-2 spike instead of being cross-reactive with common cold coronaviruses.

This sequence was found in a human donor in good health. The sequencing input was CD4+ T cells from blood, cultured in vitro. This receptor chain uses TRBV6-1 and TRBJ2-1, and TRBD2 matches 8 of the central bases. This receptor has the CDR3 CASIVPRGGRSDEQFF. The sequence in DNA is TGTGCCAGCATCGTACCCCGGGGGGGCAGGTCAGATGAGCAGTTCTTC.